Sequencing of this T cell receptor beta chain was carried out in a study of blood T cell repertoires in COVID-19. The overall study: Researchers got acute and convalescent COVID-19 samples from the United States, Italy and Spain.

Methods used by the authors: Reference gene primer amplification gave estimated nucleated cell counts. TCRdb keeps only in-frame clones here, not all; method: immunoSEQ multiplex PCR. D and trimming were read from the DNA, whereas the V and J calls and clone size are those reported in that table. The repertoire includes 20,000 to 25,000 clones, approximately 88% of them detected once, and just under 9% sits in the top ten. V was cut by 6 bases and J by 0 bases, with 12 bases left in between. This CDR3 is 14 amino acids long. CDR1 is LNHDA, CDR2 SQIVND, per germline (reference sequence). The chain recombines TRBV19 with TRBJ2-7, with D unclear. This clonotype originated in a human donor with active COVID-19. The donor label of this sample is uncertain. Specimen: peripheral blood. The CDR3 loop reads CASRSGGSSYEQYF. CDR3 bases: TGTGCCAGTAGGTCCGGCGGCAGCTCCTACGAGCAGTACTTC.